This TCR beta chain comes out of a study of T cells after yellow fever vaccination. This clonotype has just a few counts. No antigen is known for it. The V end lost 3 bases, the J end lost 2 bases, and 14 bases lay between the germline ends. This CDR3 region has 14 residues. Germline CDR1 DFQATT, CDR2 SNEGSKA (reference sequence). In making TCR cDNA, 5'RACE template switching added a universal primer site and UMIs to it. TCRdb reanalysed the 5' RACE reads using MiXCR and keeps one entry per CDR3 protein. This sample carries under 300,000 distinct CDR3 sequences, about 7.1% of them seen once, and the ten largest clones take 0.85%. Study-wide findings and caveats: Abundant clonotypes (contaminants from the bulk population) could be present in FACS-sorted repertoires. Clones that expanded after primary vaccination mostly reappeared after the booster (96% CD4, roughly 90% CD8). Only a minor proportion of clonotypes was detected across both CD4 and CD8 compartments.

The chain recombines TRBV20-1 with TRBJ2-7; D possibly uses TRBD1 or TRBD2 (5 bases each). The TCR comes from a man aged 25 to 45 who received the YFV17D yellow fever vaccine. The sequenced sample was CD4+ T cells sorted from PBMCs, obtained 15 days after the yellow fever booster vaccination. CDR3 in amino acids: CSARNRDVPYEQYF. The CDR3, as DNA: TGCAGTGCTAGGAACCGGGACGTTCCCTACGAGCAGTACTTC.